These T cell receptor beta chains were read from a single sample in a study of cytomegalovirus exposure and HLA in healthy donors. Libraries were prepared by immunoSEQ multiplex PCR; TCRdb keeps only in-frame clonotypes and omits some of them. The sample yields some 69,000 clones, approximately 80% seen once. Material: PBMCs. These receptors originate from a woman aged 25 to 39 in good health and CMV-seronegative. CDR3s include the opening cysteine and the closing phenylalanine or tryptophan. D genes are given only for firm matches. A row's size may be missing; if present it is once, few, many or a size class.

>NA|TRBD2|TRBV5-4|TRBJ2-4
CASSLAGGGDIQYF
TGTGCCAGCAGCTTGGCGGGAGGGGGAGACATTCAGTACTTC
>few|TRBD1|TRBV6-5|TRBJ2-7
CASSSTGQVYEQYF
TGTGCCAGCAGTAGTACGGGACAGGTATACGAGCAGTACTTC
>NA|NA|TRBV7-6|TRBJ1-5
CASSSGPLGNQPQHF
TGTGCCAGCAGCTCAGGGCCCCTCGGCAATCAGCCCCAGCATTTT
>NA|NA|TRBV5-8|TRBJ2-1
CASSLVAGANEQFF
TGTGCCAGCAGCTTGGTCGCGGGGGCCAATGAGCAGTTCTTC
>NA|TRBD2|TRBV18|TRBJ2-3
CASSSGTSGGGTLTDTQYF
TGTGCCAGCTCATCCGGGACTAGCGGGGGGGGAACTCTGACAGATACGCAGTATTTT
>NA|NA|TRBV9|TRBJ1-1
CASSVGGDTEAFF
TGTGCCAGCAGCGTGGGGGGAGACACTGAAGCTTTCTTT
>NA|NA|TRBV9|TRBJ2-2
CASSVDTNTGELFF
TGTGCCAGCAGCGTAGATACGAACACCGGGGAGCTGTTTTTT
>NA|NA|TRBV21-1|TRBJ2-3
CASSKEGGGGTRQSTDTQYF
TGTGCCAGCAGCAAAGAGGGGGGGGGCGGAACCCGGCAGAGCACAGATACGCAGTATTTT
>NA|TRBD1|TRBV7-2|TRBJ1-1
CASSRTGYTEAFF
TGTGCCAGCAGCCGGACAGGGTACACTGAAGCTTTCTTT
>few|NA|TRBV2|TRBJ2-7
CASSEFPGREQYF
TGTGCCAGCAGTGAATTCCCAGGGCGAGAGCAGTACTTC
>NA|TRBD1|TRBV27|TRBJ1-2
CASSIAWDRGPYGYTF
TGTGCCAGCTCCATAGCATGGGACAGGGGACCGTATGGCTACACCTTC
>NA|NA|TRBV5-4|TRBJ1-1
CASSPGGGDWGNTEAFF
TGTGCCAGCAGCCCGGGGGGTGGGGATTGGGGGAACACTGAAGCTTTCTTT
>NA|NA|TRBV19|TRBJ1-1
CASSFRNTEAFF
TGTGCCAGTAGTTTCCGGAACACTGAAGCTTTCTTT
>NA|NA|TRBV29-1|TRBJ1-3
CSVQETAGVSGNTIYF
TGCAGCGTCCAAGAGACCGCCGGAGTGTCTGGAAACACCATATATTTT
>NA|TRBD1|TRBV4-3|TRBJ1-4
CASSQAGTGGEKLFF
TGCGCCAGCAGCCAGGCCGGGACAGGGGGCGAAAAACTGTTTTTT
>NA|TRBD1|TRBV7-2|TRBJ1-5
CASSGTGGNQPQHF
TGTGCCAGCAGCGGGACAGGGGGCAATCAGCCCCAGCATTTT
>NA|NA|TRBV14|TRBJ1-1
CASSRYPYSIPEAFF
TGTGCCAGCAGCCGGTATCCTTACTCGATCCCTGAAGCTTTCTTT
>NA|NA|TRBV18|TRBJ2-1
CASALLVRHEQFF
TGTGCCAGCGCTCTCCTAGTCCGGCATGAGCAGTTCTTC
>NA|TRBD2|TRBV5-6|TRBJ2-7
CASSLIRTGGSYEQYF
TGTGCCAGCAGCTTAATCAGGACGGGGGGCTCCTACGAGCAGTACTTC
>NA|NA|TRBV6-5|TRBJ1-1
CASRDGHHEAFF
TGTGCCAGCAGGGACGGACACCATGAAGCTTTCTTT
>NA|NA|TRBV11-3|TRBJ2-1
CASSRGGDLSYNEQFF
TGTGCCAGCAGCCGCGGCGGGGACCTTTCCTACAATGAGCAGTTCTTC
>NA|NA|TRBV30|TRBJ2-7
CAWSPPPTPYEQYF
TGTGCCTGGAGTCCACCCCCGACACCCTACGAGCAGTACTTC
>NA|TRBD1|TRBV5-1|TRBJ1-3
CASSEAPTGGNTIYF
TGCGCCAGCAGCGAAGCACCGACAGGGGGAAACACCATATATTTT
>NA|NA|TRBV10-2|TRBJ2-3
CASRDFQAADTQYF
TGCGCCAGCAGGGATTTTCAGGCCGCAGATACGCAGTATTTT
>NA|TRBD2|TRBV2|TRBJ2-1
CASSDLADYNEQFF
TGTGCCAGCAGTGACCTAGCGGACTACAATGAGCAGTTCTTC
>NA|NA|TRBV15|TRBJ1-1
CATSRDPGTLMEAFF
TGTGCCACCAGCAGAGATCCAGGGACTTTAATGGAGGCTTTCTTT
>NA|NA|TRBV7-3|TRBJ1-1
CASSLSRGGMNTEAFF
TGTGCCAGCAGCTTAAGCAGGGGTGGTATGAACACTGAAGCTTTCTTT
>NA|TRBD1|TRBV27|TRBJ1-5
CASSQIGQGSNQPQHF
TGTGCCAGCAGTCAAATAGGACAGGGGAGCAATCAGCCCCAGCATTTT
>NA|NA|TRBV19|TRBJ1-4
CASSLDSNEKLFF
TGTGCCAGTAGTCTAGACTCTAATGAAAAACTGTTTTTT
>once|NA|TRBV4-1|TRBJ1-2
CASSQDAGQSPYGYTF
TGCGCCAGCAGCCAAGATGCCGGACAGAGCCCCTATGGCTACACCTTC
>NA|NA|TRBV30|TRBJ1-4
CAWSVQGWEKLFF
TGTGCCTGGAGTGTCCAGGGGTGGGAAAAACTGTTTTTT
>NA|NA|TRBV10-1|TRBJ2-1
CASSESSYNEQFF
TGCGCCAGCAGTGAGTCTAGTTACAATGAGCAGTTCTTC
>NA|NA|TRBV19|TRBJ1-5
CASSINSGFEQPQHF
TGTGCCAGTAGTATTAACTCAGGGTTCGAGCAGCCCCAGCATTTT
>NA|NA|TRBV9|TRBJ2-5
CASSARYRGGFQETQYF
TGTGCCAGCAGCGCACGTTACAGGGGGGGATTCCAAGAGACCCAGTACTTC
>NA|TRBD1|TRBV2|TRBJ1-1
CASSGQGKGSEAFF
TGTGCCAGCAGTGGACAGGGAAAGGGCTCTGAAGCTTTCTTT
>NA|NA|TRBV6-1|TRBJ2-1
CASSEAITEPHEQFF
TGTGCCAGCAGTGAAGCAATAACAGAACCCCATGAGCAGTTCTTC
>NA|NA|TRBV30|TRBJ2-1
CAWNIGGYNEQFF
TGTGCCTGGAATATCGGGGGCTACAATGAGCAGTTCTTC
>few|TRBD1|TRBV7-2|TRBJ2-4
CASSPGTGQYF
TGTGCCAGCAGCCCCGGGACAGGACAGTACTTC
>NA|NA|TRBV18|TRBJ2-5
CASSPGSSSAETQYF
TGTGCCAGCTCACCTGGGTCTTCCAGCGCAGAGACCCAGTACTTC
>NA|NA|TRBV5-4|TRBJ1-2
CASSSLGSPYGYTF
TGTGCCAGCAGCTCCCTGGGGAGCCCCTATGGCTACACCTTC
>NA|TRBD2|TRBV4-3|TRBJ2-1
CASSQEGPLAGGSYNEQFF
TGCGCCAGCAGCCAAGAAGGGCCCCTAGCGGGAGGGTCCTACAATGAGCAGTTCTTC
>NA|NA|TRBV4-1|TRBJ2-6
CASSQPRGAGANVLTF
TGCGCCAGCAGCCAACCCAGGGGTGCTGGGGCCAACGTCCTGACTTTC
>once|TRBD2|TRBV7-9|TRBJ2-3
CASSLGVAGGGTDTQYF
TGTGCCAGCAGCTTAGGGGTAGCGGGAGGAGGCACAGATACGCAGTATTTT
>NA|TRBD1|TRBV2|TRBJ1-4
CASSSGTANEKLFF
TGTGCCAGCAGTTCTGGGACAGCCAATGAAAAACTGTTTTTT